This section outlines one T cell receptor beta chain sequence together with its context. The sample carries other DNA sequences with the same CDR3. This table comes from immunoSEQ multiplex PCR, and its TCRdb copy is limited to in-frame clones, with some not included. This repertoire shows about 400,000 clones, about 90% found once; its top ten account for around 1.9%. Trimming removed 4 bases at V and 7 bases at J, with 10 bases between. Germline V CDR1 and CDR2: MGHRA, YSYEKL. The CDR3 is 13 amino acids. This entry comes from a study of blood T cell repertoires in COVID-19. The chain recombines TRBV4-1 with TRBJ1-4; D possibly corresponds to TRBD1 (6 bases). This receptor was identified in a man aged 35 to 55 in a cohort exposed to, infected with or recovered from COVID-19 (not recorded which). The specimen sequenced was PBMCs or T cells enriched from blood (not recorded which). For the CDR3, the DNA is TGCGCCAGCAGCCCCAGGGGTGGTGAAAAACTGTTTTTT. Residues: CASSPRGGEKLFF.